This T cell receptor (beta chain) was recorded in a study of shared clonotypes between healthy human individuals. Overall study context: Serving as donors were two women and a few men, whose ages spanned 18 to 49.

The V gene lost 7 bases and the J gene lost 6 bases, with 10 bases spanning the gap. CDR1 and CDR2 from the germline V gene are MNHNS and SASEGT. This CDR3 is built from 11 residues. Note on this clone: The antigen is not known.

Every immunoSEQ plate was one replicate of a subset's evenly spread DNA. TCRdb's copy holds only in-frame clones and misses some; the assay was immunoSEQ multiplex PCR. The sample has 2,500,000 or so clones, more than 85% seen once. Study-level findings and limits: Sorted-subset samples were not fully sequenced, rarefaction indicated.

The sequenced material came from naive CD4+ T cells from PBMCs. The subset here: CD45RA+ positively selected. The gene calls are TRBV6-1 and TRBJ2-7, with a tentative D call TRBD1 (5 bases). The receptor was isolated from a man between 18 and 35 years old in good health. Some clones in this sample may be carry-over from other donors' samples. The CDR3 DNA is TGTGCCAGCACGGCAGGGATCGAGCAGTACTTC. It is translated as CASTAGIEQYF.